The clone carrying this T cell receptor beta chain appeared once. The antigen is undetermined. Losses at the gene ends were 10 bases for V and 5 bases for J; bases not matched to a gene: 9. Germline assignment: CDR1 ENHRY and CDR2 SYGVKD. The CDR3 runs to 13 residues. Sequencing used immunoSEQ multiplex PCR; TCRdb keeps in-frame clones, though not all of them. The profile shows roughly 60,000 clones, 84% of them singletons. This entry comes from a study of OX40 agonist ivuxolimab in advanced cancers. Study-wide findings and caveats: There were, on average, more expanded clones in CD8+ T cells than in CD4+. Circulating CD4+ and CD8+ T cells showed clonal expansion by week 6 at 0.1 to 3.0 mg/kg.

The chain employs TRBV10-3 and TRBJ2-5; TRBD1 agrees at 8 bases. The material was CD4+ or CD8+ T cells sorted from blood, obtained in a trial of the OX40 agonist ivuxolimab. The receptor was derived from an adult with an advanced solid tumor such as melanoma, head and neck, liver or kidney cancer. CDR3 protein: CANQDRAGETQYF. DNA of the CDR3: TGTGCCAACCAGGACAGGGCGGGGGAGACCCAGTACTTC.